This T cell receptor (beta chain) came from a study of cytomegalovirus exposure and HLA in healthy donors. The PCR used 60 Vbeta and 13 Jbeta primers. The assay was immunoSEQ multiplex PCR, and TCRdb's table has in-frame clones only and misses some. The repertoire includes around 160,000 clones, around two thirds of them detected once, and roughly 1.4% sits in the top ten. J was trimmed by 6 bases and V by 6 bases; bases with no gene match: 17. Per germline, CDR1 MGHDK and CDR2 SYGVNS. This CDR3 has 18 residues. With respect to this clone: Antigen: not known.

Study-level points and caveats: Looking again later, the authors saw that most CMV-associated TCR beta chains seemed HLA-restricted. When a later analysis compared HLA-associated TCR beta chains with equally common others, the HLA-associated chains turned out to be more clonally expanded and to have lower generation probabilities. Across donors, presence/absence analyses took sequencing depth to be roughly uniform. One cluster of highly shared sequence variants probably arose as a sequencing artifact.

The sequenced sample consisted of PBMCs. The chain couples TRBV25-1 to TRBJ2-1; 10 nucleotides agree with TRBD1. The clonotype was recovered from a man aged 50 to 60 in good health and CMV-seronegative. The CDR3 DNA is TGTGCCAGCAGGGAGACAGGGGGCTTTGGCGGGGGAATCAATGAGCAGTTCTTC. Protein product: CASRETGGFGGGINEQFF.